Sequencing of this T cell receptor (beta chain) was carried out in a study of cytomegalovirus exposure and HLA in healthy donors (dated by TCRdb to the late 2010s). Notes on the research overall: In an earlier analysis of approximately 500 of the donors, around 290 Gb of sequence data and some 100 million unique TCR beta sequences from about 190 million T cells were reported. Every discovery cohort repertoire had been produced on one sequencing platform. Donor age, sex, ethnicity and CMV serostatus were collected together with the repertoire data. The study combined high-throughput TCR immunosequencing, statistical association of individual TCRs with disease status, and machine learning to predict cytomegalovirus infection status. Among the roughly 400 genotyped donors, around 81% belonged to the genetic ancestry cluster associated with self-reported Caucasian donors. Among roughly 400 genotyped donors of the cohort, an average of around 250,000 unique TCR beta nucleotide sequences was sequenced per donor, of which 15% to 20% were non-productive. An earlier analysis of more than 450 of the donors used high-throughput TCR beta sequencing to judge whether each TCR beta V gene segment behaved as functional or pseudogenic. The aim of the study was to test whether cataloging public T cell receptors could identify signatures of past pathogen exposure. Class I and class II HLA loci were covered by the typing at four-digit resolution. Roughly 5 DR-DQ haplotypes were handled as single units for association and clustering, since linkage in the cohort was strong. Besides the first cohort of 550 to 750 subjects, a separate validation cohort made up of roughly 120 different subjects was used. The later analysis used no new phenotypic data to find candidate immune exposures, relying instead on TCR beta sequences and their occurrence across donors. Typing coverage differed by locus: A, B, C, DRB1 and DQB1 were typed in about 620-640 donors, DQA1 in approximately 520, DPA1 in approximately 610, and DPB1 in roughly 450. The T cell repertoires of some 700 subjects were profiled by immunosequencing and related to cytomegalovirus serostatus. About 300 gigabases of sequencing data and 80 million or so unique TCR sequences were included in an early release covering 550 to 650 HLA-typed donors. A later genetic analysis took genome-wide SNP genotypes for about 55% of the 666 donors and used that subset as a discovery cohort. In a later analysis, previously published TCR beta repertoires from more than 500 donors were re-analyzed and high-resolution HLA genotyping was added so that TCR occurrence patterns could be studied.

V and J lose 7 bases and 1 base, and a span of 13 bases separates them. Via the germline V gene, CDR1 is SQVTM and CDR2 ANQGSEA. The CDR3 measures 13 amino acids from cysteine to phenylalanine. Here the CDR3 DNA is all that survives: 39 bases in frame from base 1. Summary of the overall study and its limitations: The study listed over 150 TCR beta chains as associated with cytomegalovirus. The only immune exposure information available for the cohort was CMV serostatus. A further reported finding was that TCR beta sequences accurately predicted the HLA-A and HLA-B alleles for most subjects in the first cohort. Linkage disequilibrium might explain the correlated functional status among segregating V segments, but an unknown experimental factor could not be excluded. Assigning TCR associations to individual alleles was difficult when HLA alleles, especially DR and DQ, strongly co-occurred. A group of highly shared sequence variants was considered likely to be a technical artifact of the sequencing pipeline. A later genetic analysis reported fewer N-insertions in productive TCRs among donors in an Asian-associated ancestry cluster than the approximately 670-donor mean. Several of the top co-occurrence clusters appeared to be linked to parvovirus B19, influenza, CMV and Epstein-Barr virus, according to a later analysis. According to a later analysis, TCR association rates differed among HLA loci, with DRB1 alleles showing the most associated TCRs and HLA-C alleles showing the fewest. In a later genetic analysis, a missense DCLRE1C variant was associated with V-gene and J-gene trimming of TCR beta chains, and the association was replicated in an independent cohort. A later analysis found that most CMV-associated TCR beta chains appeared HLA-restricted, with HLA associations seemingly driven largely by CMV exposure. Because the 87-base-pair reads could not distinguish some IMGT-functional V segments, including TRBV6-2 and TRBV6-3, those segments were excluded. A few of the identified cytomegalovirus-associated TCR beta chains were confirmed in vitro to be specific for cytomegalovirus antigens. Compared with equally common non-associated chains, HLA-associated TCR beta chains in a later analysis were more clonally expanded and had lower generation probabilities. Only TCR beta chains were sequenced in this cohort, and the absence of alpha or paired-chain data limited detectable features. An earlier analysis of some 590 of the donors showed that most TCR beta V segments appeared in productive rearrangements either about 87% or about 30% of the time, which broadly matched IMGT annotations. Some 15 rarely observed V segments, including chromosome 9 orphons, were excluded from the earlier analysis of about 600 of the donors because counts were too low. Roughly uniform sequencing depth across donors was assumed in presence/absence analyses, although this assumption may not hold. Across donors, most TCR sequences were observed very rarely, whereas some public TCRs were present in many individuals. Because some donors lacked HLA typing at each locus, the association tests relied only on the typed subset. The authors suggested that the approach could potentially be extended to other disease states and immunological phenotypes. In both the original and validation cohorts, the classifier was reported to diagnose cytomegalovirus status with high specificity and sensitivity. At a false discovery rate of 0.05, a later analysis linked about 17,000 TCR beta sequences to specific HLA alleles.

Details on this clone: It has no known antigen specificity. There are no base qualities to consult, and no much larger clone falls within one base.

The library was produced with the immunoSEQ multiplex PCR assay. The multiplex PCR relied on a mix of 60 forward primers for TCR Vbeta segments and 13 reverse primers for TCR Jbeta segments. A multiplex PCR assay on genomic DNA amplified the CDR3 region of rearranged TCR beta genes. The amplified TCR beta libraries were sequenced on the Illumina HiSeq System as 87-base-pair reads. On the study's bioinformatics: In a later analysis, 77 million or so unique TCR beta chains were counted across the 500 to 850 repertoires, and roughly 10 million of these chains were shared by at least two donors. Raw reads were error-corrected and collapsed into unique sequences with a nearest-neighbor algorithm that merged closely related sequences to remove PCR and sequencing errors. Alignment of CDR3 sequences to IMGT reference sequences was used to assign V, D and J gene segments. For a sequence to be retained, a match of at least six nucleotides to both a V gene segment and a J gene segment was required. A rearrangement was called productive if the CDR3 had no stop codons and remained in frame with V and J, and every other rearrangement was called non-productive. Following IMGT convention, CDR3 was defined as the stretch from the second conserved V-encoded cysteine up to the conserved J-encoded phenylalanine. In an earlier analysis of 587 of the donors, sequences lacking an unambiguous match to a single V gene segment were excluded. An earlier analysis of a few hundred of the donors classified V segments as functional when productive rearrangements were above 56.7% and as segregating when the standard deviation between donors was above 5%. A statistical classification framework was developed to diagnose cytomegalovirus status using the catalog of TCR beta chain sequences. In a later analysis, V and J genes were assigned by comparing TCR nucleotide sequences against IMGT/GENE-DB human TR gene sequences. Using the TCRdist pipeline, a later analysis assigned CDR3 sequences along with most-parsimonious VDJ recombination scenarios. In a later analysis, each TCR beta chain was defined by its CDR3 amino acid sequence together with its V-gene family, and reads lacking a unique V-gene family were excluded. To address suspected cross-contamination and a sequencing artifact, a later analysis removed approximately 600 highly shared, low-generation-probability nucleotide sequences. In a later analysis, a clonal expansion index was calculated for each public chain from normalized within-repertoire ranks of inferred template counts. Generation probabilities in a later analysis came from a VDJ recombination model fitted to out-of-frame rearrangements, and those results were checked against IGoR. In a later analysis, hypergeometric tests were used to score TCR-TCR, TCR-HLA and TCR-CMV co-occurrence, with a repertoire-size bias correction applied to TCR pairs. In a later analysis, false discovery rates were estimated by permuting HLA or CMV assignments 20 times. In a later analysis, co-occurring TCRs were grouped using DBSCAN, with TCRdist sequence similarity added in when clustering inside HLA-allele-positive subsets. Co-occurrence clustering excluded repertoires with fewer than 30,000 or more than 120,000 public chains, plus five with anomalous nucleotide sharing. The source is immuneACCESS, and TCRdb retained only in-frame sequences with V and J called. Part of the clones is not carried over; for the studies checked, unresolved V genes explain less than half of this, and the remainder is unexplained. V, J and clone size derive from that table, while D and trimming were established from the DNA sequence. Within this sample are roughly 140,000 clones, with roughly three quarters of them counted one time only. About 1.8% of the sample is taken by the ten largest.

In total, approximately 610 healthy bone marrow donors made up the cohort. All cohort members were sampled while nominally healthy, although unrecorded immune exposures were likely present. The donor tested CMV seronegative and was one of the 352 seronegative cohort members. Each donor provided a peripheral blood sample, and peripheral blood mononuclear cells were used for TCR beta sequencing. Genomic DNA was extracted from the blood cell samples with the Qiagen DNeasy Blood Extraction Kit. Sequenced: PBMCs. The clonotype comes from a woman aged 40 to 49 in good health and CMV-seronegative. This chain joins TRBV29-1 to TRBJ1-1, with no D gene named confidently. The nucleotides are TGCAGCGCCCGACATTTAGAGAACACTGAAGCTTTCTTT. It codes for CSARHLENTEAFF.